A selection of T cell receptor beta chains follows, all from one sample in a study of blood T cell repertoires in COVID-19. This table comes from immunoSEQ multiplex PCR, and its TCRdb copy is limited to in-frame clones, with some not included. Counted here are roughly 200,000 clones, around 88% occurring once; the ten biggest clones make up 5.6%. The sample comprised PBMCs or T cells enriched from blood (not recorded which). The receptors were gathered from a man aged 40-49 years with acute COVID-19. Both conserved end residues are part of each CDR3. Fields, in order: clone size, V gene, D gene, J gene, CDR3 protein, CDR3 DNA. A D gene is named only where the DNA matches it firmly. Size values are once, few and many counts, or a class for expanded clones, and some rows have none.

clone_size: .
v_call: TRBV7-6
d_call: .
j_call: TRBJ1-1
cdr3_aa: CASSSSRGADTEAFF
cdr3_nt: TGTGCCAGCAGCTCATCTCGGGGAGCGGACACTGAAGCTTTCTTT

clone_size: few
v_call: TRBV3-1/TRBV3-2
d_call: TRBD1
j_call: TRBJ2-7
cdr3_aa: CASSNRDRGNEQYF
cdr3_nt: TGTGCCAGCAGCAATAGGGACAGGGGAAACGAGCAGTACTTC

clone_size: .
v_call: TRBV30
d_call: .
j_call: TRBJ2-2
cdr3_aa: CAAPRYTGELFF
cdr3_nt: TGTGCCGCTCCACGGTACACCGGGGAGCTGTTTTTT

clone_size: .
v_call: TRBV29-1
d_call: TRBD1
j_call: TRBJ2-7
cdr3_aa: CSVEESGQGHEQYF
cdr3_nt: TGCAGCGTTGAAGAGTCAGGACAGGGTCACGAGCAGTACTTC

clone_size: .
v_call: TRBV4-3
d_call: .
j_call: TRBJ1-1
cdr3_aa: CASSQDRTGLNTEAFF
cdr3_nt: TGCGCCAGCAGCCAGGACCGAACAGGGCTGAACACTGAAGCTTTCTTT

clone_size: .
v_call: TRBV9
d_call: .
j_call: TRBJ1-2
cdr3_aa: CASSKEGGYTF
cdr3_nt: TGTGCCAGCAGCAAGGAGGGTGGCTACACCTTC

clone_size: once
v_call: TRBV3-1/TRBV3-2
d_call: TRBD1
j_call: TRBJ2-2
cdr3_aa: CAVRSGRGLGTGELFF
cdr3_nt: TGTGCCGTACGGTCAGGAAGGGGGCTGGGCACCGGGGAGCTGTTTTTT

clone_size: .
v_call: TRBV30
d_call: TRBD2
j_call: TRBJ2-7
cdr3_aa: CAWSVPSGTSYEQYF
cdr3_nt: TGTGCCTGGAGTGTACCTAGCGGGACCTCCTACGAGCAGTACTTC

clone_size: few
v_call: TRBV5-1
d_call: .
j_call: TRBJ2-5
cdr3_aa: CASGRGADETQYF
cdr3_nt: TGCGCCAGCGGCAGGGGGGCCGATGAGACCCAGTACTTC

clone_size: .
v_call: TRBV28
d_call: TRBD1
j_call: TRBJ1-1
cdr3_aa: CASSLPTGINTEAFF
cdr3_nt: TGTGCCAGCAGTTTGCCGACAGGGATAAACACTGAAGCTTTCTTT

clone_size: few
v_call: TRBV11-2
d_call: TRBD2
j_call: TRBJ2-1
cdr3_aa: CASSFGLATSSYNEQFF
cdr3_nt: TGTGCCAGCAGCTTCGGACTAGCGACAAGCTCCTACAATGAGCAGTTCTTC

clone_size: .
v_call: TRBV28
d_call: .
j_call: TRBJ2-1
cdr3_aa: CATSVGKNNEQFF
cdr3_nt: TGTGCCACCTCAGTCGGGAAGAACAATGAGCAGTTCTTC

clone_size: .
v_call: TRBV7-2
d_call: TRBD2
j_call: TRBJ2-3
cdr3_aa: CASSLMGLETDTQYF
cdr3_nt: TGTGCCAGCAGCTTAATGGGACTAGAAACAGATACGCAGTATTTT

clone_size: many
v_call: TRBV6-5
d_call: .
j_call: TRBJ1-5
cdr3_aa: CASSYGGNQPQHF
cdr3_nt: TGTGCCAGCAGTTACGGCGGGAATCAGCCCCAGCATTTT

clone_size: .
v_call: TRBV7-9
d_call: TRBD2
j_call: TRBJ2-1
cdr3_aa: CAAEREGPNEQFF
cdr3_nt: TGTGCAGCTGAGCGGGAAGGGCCCAATGAGCAGTTCTTC

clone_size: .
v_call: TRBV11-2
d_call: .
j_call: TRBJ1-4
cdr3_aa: CASSLSRSLREKLFF
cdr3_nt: TGTGCCAGCAGCTTGAGTCGCAGCCTGAGGGAAAAACTGTTTTTT

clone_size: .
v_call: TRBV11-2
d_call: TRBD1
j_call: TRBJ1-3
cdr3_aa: CASSSSGDRRLIYF
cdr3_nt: TGTGCCAGCAGCTCATCCGGGGACAGGAGGCTCATATATTTT

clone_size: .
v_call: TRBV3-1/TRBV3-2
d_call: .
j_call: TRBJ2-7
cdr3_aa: CASSLRDEQYF
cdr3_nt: TGTGCCAGCAGTCTCCGGGACGAGCAGTACTTC

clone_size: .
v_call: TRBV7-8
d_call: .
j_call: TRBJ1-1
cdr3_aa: CASSSTTGGGTEAFF
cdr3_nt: TGTGCCAGCAGCTCCACAACGGGGGGCGGCACTGAAGCTTTCTTT

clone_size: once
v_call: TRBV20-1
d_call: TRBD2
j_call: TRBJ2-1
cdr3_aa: CSASYGGASSEQFF
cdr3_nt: TGCAGTGCTAGTTACGGGGGGGCCAGCAGTGAGCAGTTCTTC

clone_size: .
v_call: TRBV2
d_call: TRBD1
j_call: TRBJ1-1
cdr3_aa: CASKGTGGLNTEAFF
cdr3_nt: TGTGCCAGCAAGGGGACAGGCGGATTGAACACTGAAGCTTTCTTT

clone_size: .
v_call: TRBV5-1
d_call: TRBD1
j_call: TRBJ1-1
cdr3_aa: CASSFDRGTEAFF
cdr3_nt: TGCGCCAGCAGCTTTGACAGGGGCACTGAAGCTTTCTTT

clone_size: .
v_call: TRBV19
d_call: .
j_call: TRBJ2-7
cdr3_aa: CASSIGIGAYEQYF
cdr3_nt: TGTGCCAGTAGTATAGGTATAGGGGCCTACGAGCAGTACTTC

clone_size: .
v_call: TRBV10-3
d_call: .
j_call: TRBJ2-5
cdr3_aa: CANGSGKETQYF
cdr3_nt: TGTGCCAATGGTAGCGGCAAAGAGACCCAGTACTTC

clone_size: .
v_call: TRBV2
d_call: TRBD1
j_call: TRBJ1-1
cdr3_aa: CASRGQGVGEAFF
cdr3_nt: TGTGCCAGCAGGGGACAGGGCGTGGGTGAAGCTTTCTTT

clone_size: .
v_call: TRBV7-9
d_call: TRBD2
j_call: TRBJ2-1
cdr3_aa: CASSLGLADEQFF
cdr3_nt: TGTGCCAGCAGCCTAGGACTAGCTGATGAGCAGTTCTTC

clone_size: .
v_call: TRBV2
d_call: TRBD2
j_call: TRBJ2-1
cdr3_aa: CASSPWGGRENEQFF
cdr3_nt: TGTGCCAGCAGCCCTTGGGGCGGGAGGGAGAATGAGCAGTTCTTC

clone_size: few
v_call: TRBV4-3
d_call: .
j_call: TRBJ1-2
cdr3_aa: CASSQDLQDYYGYTF
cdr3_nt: TGCGCCAGCAGCCAAGATCTTCAGGACTACTATGGCTACACCTTC

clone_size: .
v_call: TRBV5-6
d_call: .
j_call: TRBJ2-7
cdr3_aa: CASSTGTPAYEQYF
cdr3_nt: TGTGCCAGCAGCACCGGGACACCTGCCTACGAGCAGTACTTC

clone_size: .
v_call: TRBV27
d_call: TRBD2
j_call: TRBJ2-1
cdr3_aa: CASSPLAGVKNNEQFF
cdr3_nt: TGTGCCAGCAGTCCCCTAGCGGGAGTAAAAAACAATGAGCAGTTCTTC

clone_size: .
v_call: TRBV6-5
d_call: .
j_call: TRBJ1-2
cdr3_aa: CASSSLGAAYGYTF
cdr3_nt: TGTGCCAGCAGTTCCTTGGGGGCAGCCTATGGCTACACCTTC

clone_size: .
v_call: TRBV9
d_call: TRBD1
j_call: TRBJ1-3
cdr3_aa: CASSRQGRSGNTIYF
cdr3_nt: TGTGCCAGCAGCCGACAGGGACGATCCGGAAACACCATATATTTT

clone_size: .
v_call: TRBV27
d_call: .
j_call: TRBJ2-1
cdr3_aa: CASLPPFRDISLNEQFF
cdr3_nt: TGTGCCAGCCTTCCCCCGTTTCGGGACATATCGCTCAATGAGCAGTTCTTC

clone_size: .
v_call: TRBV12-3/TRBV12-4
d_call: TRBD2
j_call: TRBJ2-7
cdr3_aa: CASRRLASEQYF
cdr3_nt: TGTGCCAGCAGGCGACTAGCTAGCGAGCAGTACTTC

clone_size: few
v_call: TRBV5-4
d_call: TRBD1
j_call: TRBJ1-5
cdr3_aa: CASSSGTGDNQPQHF
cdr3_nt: TGTGCCAGCAGCTCTGGGACAGGGGACAATCAGCCCCAGCATTTT

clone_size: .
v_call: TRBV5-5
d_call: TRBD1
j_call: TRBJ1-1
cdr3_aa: CASSPGQGPTEAFF
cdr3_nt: TGTGCCAGCAGCCCGGGACAGGGCCCTACGGAAGCTTTCTTT

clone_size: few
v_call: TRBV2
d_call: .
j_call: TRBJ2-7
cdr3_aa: CASSEWAGDTYEQYF
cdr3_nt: TGTGCCAGCAGTGAATGGGCAGGGGACACCTACGAGCAGTACTTC

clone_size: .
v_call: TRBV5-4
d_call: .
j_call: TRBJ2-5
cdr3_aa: CASSLAETGKETQYF
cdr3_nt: TGTGCCAGCAGCTTGGCCGAGACGGGGAAAGAGACCCAGTACTTC

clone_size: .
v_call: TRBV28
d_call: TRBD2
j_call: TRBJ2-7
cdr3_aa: CASSLMPSGISEQYF
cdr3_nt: TGTGCCAGCAGTTTAATGCCTAGCGGGATAAGCGAGCAGTACTTC

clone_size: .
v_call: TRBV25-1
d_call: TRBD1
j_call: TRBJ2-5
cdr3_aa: CASSQDRQGQETQYF
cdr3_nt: TGTGCCAGCAGCCAGGACAGGCAAGGTCAAGAGACCCAGTACTTC

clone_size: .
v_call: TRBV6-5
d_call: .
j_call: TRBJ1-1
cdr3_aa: CASSLTAGTEAFF
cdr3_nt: TGTGCCAGCAGTTTGACAGCTGGGACTGAAGCTTTCTTT

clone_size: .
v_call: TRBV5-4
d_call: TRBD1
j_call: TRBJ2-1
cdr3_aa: CASSFLTGGPYNEQFF
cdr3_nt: TGTGCCAGCAGCTTCCTCACAGGGGGCCCTTACAATGAGCAGTTCTTC

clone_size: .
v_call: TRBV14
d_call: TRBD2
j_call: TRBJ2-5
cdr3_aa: CASSPKQRTSRKTQYF
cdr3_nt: TGTGCCAGCAGCCCCAAACAAAGGACTAGCAGAAAGACCCAGTACTTC

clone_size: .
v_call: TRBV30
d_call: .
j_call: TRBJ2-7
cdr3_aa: CAWSAPTRVLYEQYF
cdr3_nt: TGTGCCTGGAGTGCTCCCACCCGGGTTCTCTACGAGCAGTACTTC

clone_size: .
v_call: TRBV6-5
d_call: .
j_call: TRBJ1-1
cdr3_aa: CAGAGPTEAFF
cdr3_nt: TGTGCCGGGGCAGGGCCCACTGAAGCTTTCTTT

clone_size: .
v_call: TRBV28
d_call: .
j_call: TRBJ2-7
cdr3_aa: CVLPRADYEQYF
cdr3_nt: TGTGTACTACCCCGAGCCGACTACGAGCAGTACTTC

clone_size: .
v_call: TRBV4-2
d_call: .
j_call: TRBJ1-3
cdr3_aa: CASSQEAGAGNTIYF
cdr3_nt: TGTGCCAGCAGCCAAGAGGCAGGTGCTGGAAACACCATATATTTT

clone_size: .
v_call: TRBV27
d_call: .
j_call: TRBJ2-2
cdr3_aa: CASSLSQTGELFF
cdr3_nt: TGTGCCAGCAGTTTGTCCCAAACCGGGGAGCTGTTTTTT